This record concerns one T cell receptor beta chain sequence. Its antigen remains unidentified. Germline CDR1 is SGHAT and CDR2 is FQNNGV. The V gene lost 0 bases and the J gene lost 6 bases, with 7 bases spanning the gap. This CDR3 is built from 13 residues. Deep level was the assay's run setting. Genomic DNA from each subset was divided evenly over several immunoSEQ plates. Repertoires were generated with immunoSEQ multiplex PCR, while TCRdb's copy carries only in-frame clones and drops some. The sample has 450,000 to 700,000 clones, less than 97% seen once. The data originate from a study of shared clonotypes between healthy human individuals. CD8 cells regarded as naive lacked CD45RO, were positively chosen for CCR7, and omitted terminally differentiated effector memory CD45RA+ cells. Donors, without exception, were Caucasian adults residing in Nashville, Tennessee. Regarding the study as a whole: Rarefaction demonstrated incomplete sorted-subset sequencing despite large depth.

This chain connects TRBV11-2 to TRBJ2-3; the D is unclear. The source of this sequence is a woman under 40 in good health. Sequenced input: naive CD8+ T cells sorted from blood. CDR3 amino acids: CASSLDRVDTQYF. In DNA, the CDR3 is TGTGCCAGCAGCTTAGATCGGGTCGATACGCAGTATTTT.